This T cell receptor beta chain was identified in a study of blood T cells in healthy people across ages. The second PCR ran 7 to 11 cycles with a sample-barcoded 5' primer and J-beta primers. In TCRdb, the 5' RACE reads were re-called with MiXCR into one record per CDR3 protein. The table lists about 840,000 distinct CDR3 sequences, approximately 32% of them singletons. With 5 bases removed from V and 10 bases from J, the gap between germline ends came to 21 bases. This CDR3 has 14 residues. From germline, CDR1 is MNHEY and CDR2 SMNVEV (reference sequence). Notes on this clonotype: A single base separates this from a much larger clone, so it may be a read error.

The sample was also reused in another study, on T cells of mothers and their children.

The source of this sequence is a middle-aged woman in good health. The sequencing sample was made of blood. The chain recombines TRBV27 with TRBJ2-7; the D call may be TRBD1 or TRBD2 (5 bases each). DNA of the CDR3: TGTGCCAGCAGTGGGGGTCGGACGAGAGAGGCCCAGTACTTC. As protein: CASSGGRTREAQYF.